The subject of this entry is one TCR beta chain. Its matching antigen is unknown. V was clipped by 4 bases and J by 3 bases; unmatched bases: 5. This CDR3 is built from 14 residues. In germline, CDR1 is SGHDT, CDR2 YYEEEE. These data come from a study of beta chain features in type 1 diabetes. Points from the study as a whole: Any HLA effect on TCRB rearrangement was left unresolved by small sub-analyses. In comparison with healthy donors, patients had naive, central memory and Treg TCRB repertoires that appeared more similar. Within each of all four CD4+ subsets, Type 1 diabetes patients had TCRB CDR3s that were moderately but significantly shorter.

As every portion of the isolated RNA was reverse transcribed, the sequencing read expressed TCRB transcripts. Produced via immunoSEQ multiplex PCR; TCRdb's table is partial and in-frame only. The table includes fewer than 500,000 clones, approximately 15% detected once. The rearrangement joins TRBV5-6 to TRBJ2-3, with TRBD1 identical over 7 bases. Sequences were obtained from naive CD4+ T cells from blood. This receptor was taken from a man aged 25-45 years in good health. The DNA of the CDR3 is TGTGCCAGCAGCGTGTCGACAGGGACAGATACGCAGTATTTT. It yields the protein CASSVSTGTDTQYF.